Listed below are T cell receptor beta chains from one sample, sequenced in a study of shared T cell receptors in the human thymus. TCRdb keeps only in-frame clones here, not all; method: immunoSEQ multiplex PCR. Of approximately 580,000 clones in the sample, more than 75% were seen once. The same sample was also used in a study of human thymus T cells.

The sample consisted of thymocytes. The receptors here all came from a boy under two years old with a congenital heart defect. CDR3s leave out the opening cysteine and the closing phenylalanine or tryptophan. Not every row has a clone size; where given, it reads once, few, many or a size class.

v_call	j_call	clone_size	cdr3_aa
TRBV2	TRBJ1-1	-	ASSEGGGANTEAF
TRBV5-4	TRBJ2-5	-	ASSSGTSGWSQETQY
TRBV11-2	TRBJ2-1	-	ASSPTLSRGSEQF
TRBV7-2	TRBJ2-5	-	ASSLGTSGRKGQETQY
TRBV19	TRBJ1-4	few	ASSIRQGNEKLF
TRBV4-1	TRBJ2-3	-	ASSQVRSGFSREWDTQY
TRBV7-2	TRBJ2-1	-	ASSLSENNEQF
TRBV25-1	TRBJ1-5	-	ASSDSIRDRDNQPQH
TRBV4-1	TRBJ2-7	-	ASSQPRNRDFQYEQY
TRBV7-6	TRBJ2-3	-	ASSLLAGGTDTQY
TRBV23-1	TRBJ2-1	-	ASSQGCLAGNNEQF
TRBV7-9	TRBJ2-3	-	ASSLAVGAKADTQY
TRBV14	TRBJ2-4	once	ASSHPGVNIQY
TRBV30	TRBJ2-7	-	AWSGRGVYEQY
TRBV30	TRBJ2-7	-	AWSVYRGSTYEQY
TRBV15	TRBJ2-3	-	ATSGGPDTQY
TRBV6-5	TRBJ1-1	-	ASRTRGFRGEAF
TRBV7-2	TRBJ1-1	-	ASSLGTVNTEAF
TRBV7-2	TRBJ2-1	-	ASSPGGNEQF
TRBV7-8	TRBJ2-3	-	ASSDTKREGLITDTQY
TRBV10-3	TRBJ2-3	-	AIRTPIHADTQY
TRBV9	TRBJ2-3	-	ASSPQSSGSTDTQY
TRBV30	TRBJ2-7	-	AWRDLIAGGSYEQY
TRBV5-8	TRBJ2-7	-	ASSLYPALPGSYEQY
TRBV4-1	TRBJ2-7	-	ASSQVDGQDEQY
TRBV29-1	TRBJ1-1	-	SVGDSLNTEAF
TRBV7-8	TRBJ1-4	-	ASSLGENEKLF
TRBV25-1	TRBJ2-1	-	ASSDPYLHSKNNEQF
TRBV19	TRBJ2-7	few	ASSPSVSYEQY
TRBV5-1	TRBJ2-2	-	ASSLGTGGTNTGELF
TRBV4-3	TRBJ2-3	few	ASSQAPGDTQY
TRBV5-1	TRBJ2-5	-	ASSLGGPVKETQY
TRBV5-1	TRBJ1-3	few	ASSLLGQPGNTIY
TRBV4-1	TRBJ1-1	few	ASSQVLLLGQGDTEAF
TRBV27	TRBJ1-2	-	ASSLVRAGKNGYT
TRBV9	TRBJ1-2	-	ASSPHAFYGYT
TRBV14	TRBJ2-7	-	ASSQVRFLAGAPSYEQY
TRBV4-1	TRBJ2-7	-	ASSQGTSGYEQY
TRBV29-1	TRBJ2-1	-	SVEDQFEEDNEQF
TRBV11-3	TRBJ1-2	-	ASSGAGERYGYT
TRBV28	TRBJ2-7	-	ASSPQRWSGGTYEQY
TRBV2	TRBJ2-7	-	ASSPFPLHSPYEQY
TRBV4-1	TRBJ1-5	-	ASSQEWHQPQH
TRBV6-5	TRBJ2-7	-	ASSYTTGTLYEQY
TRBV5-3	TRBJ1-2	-	ARSRLLAPSVT
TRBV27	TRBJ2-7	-	ASSSQGSDYEQY
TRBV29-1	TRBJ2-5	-	SGGLPRETQY
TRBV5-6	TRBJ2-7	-	ASSLTGTGAEQY
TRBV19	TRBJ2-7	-	ASSPRLAFSSYEQY
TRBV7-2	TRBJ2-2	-	ASSSNFTGQGAGELF
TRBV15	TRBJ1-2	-	ATSSRHQTNYGYT
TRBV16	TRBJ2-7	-	ASSQRASGIYEQY
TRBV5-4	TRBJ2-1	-	ASSWRGEQF
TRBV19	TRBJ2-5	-	VWPGTREETQY
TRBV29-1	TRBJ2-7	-	SVVCWSTGGYEQY
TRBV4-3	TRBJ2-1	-	ASSQRLDRYNEQF
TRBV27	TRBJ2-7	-	ASSGREGYEQY
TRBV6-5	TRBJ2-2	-	ASSSRFHPTGELF
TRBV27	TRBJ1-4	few	ASSGQRWEKLF
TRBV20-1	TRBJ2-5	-	SAPNSGTAD